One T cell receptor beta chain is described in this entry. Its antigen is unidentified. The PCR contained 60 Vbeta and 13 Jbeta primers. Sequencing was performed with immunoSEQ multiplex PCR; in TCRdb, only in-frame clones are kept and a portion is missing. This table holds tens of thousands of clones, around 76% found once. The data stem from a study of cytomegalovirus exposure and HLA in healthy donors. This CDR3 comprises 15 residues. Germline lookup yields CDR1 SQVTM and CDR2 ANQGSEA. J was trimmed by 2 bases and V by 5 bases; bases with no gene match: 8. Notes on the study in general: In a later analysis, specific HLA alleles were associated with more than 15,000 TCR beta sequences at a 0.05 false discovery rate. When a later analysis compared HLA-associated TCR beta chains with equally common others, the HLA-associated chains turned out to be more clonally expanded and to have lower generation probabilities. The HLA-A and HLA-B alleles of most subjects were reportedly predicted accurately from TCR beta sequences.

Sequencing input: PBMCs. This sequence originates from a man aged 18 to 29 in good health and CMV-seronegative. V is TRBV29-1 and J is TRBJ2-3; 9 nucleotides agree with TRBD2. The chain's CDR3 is CSVLGSSGVTDTQYF. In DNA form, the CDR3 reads TGCAGCGTTTTAGGTTCTAGCGGGGTCACAGATACGCAGTATTTT.